What follows are 22 T cell receptor beta chains derived from one specimen sequenced in a study of blood T cell repertoires in COVID-19. Some clones are missing from TCRdb's copy, which holds only in-frame ones; the method was immunoSEQ multiplex PCR. The sample has tens of thousands of clones; approximately 83% are singletons. The sequenced sample consisted of peripheral blood. These receptors were obtained from a human donor with acute or convalescent COVID-19. The donor label of this sample is uncertain.

The chain combines TRBV7-2 with TRBJ2-7; TRBD1 matches at 10 bases. The CDR3 covers 14 residues. CDR1 is SGHTA and CDR2 is FQGNSA in the germline V gene. After removal of 5 bases from V and 5 bases from J, the junction contained 6 bases not matched to a gene. For the CDR3, the DNA is TGTGCCAGCAGCCCCGACAGGGGGCGGCACGAGCAGTACTTC. It encodes CASSPDRGRHEQYF.

The rearrangement uses TRBV30 and TRBJ1-1; D possibly corresponds to TRBD1 (6 bases). V was cut by 8 bases and J by 1 base, with 8 bases left in between. The CDR3 covers 11 residues. CDR1 is GTSNPN and CDR2 is SVGIG in the germline V gene (reference sequence). Written as DNA, the CDR3 is TGTGCCGGGGGGGCGAACACTGAAGCTTTCTTT. This gives the protein CAGGANTEAFF.

The CDR3: CASSRTVVETQYF. CDR3 DNA sequence: TGTGCCAGCAGTCGAACGGTCGTGGAGACCCAGTACTTC. V is TRBV6-5 and J is TRBJ2-5; D remains unclear. CDR3 length: 13 residues. CDR1 is MNHEY, CDR2 SVGAGI, per germline. V was trimmed by 5 bases and J by 5 bases, leaving 12 bases between them.

Only one count was recorded for this clone. This sequence joins TRBV20-1 and TRBJ1-1, with a possible D match to TRBD1 (6 bases). CDR3 length equals 11 residues. CDR1 is DFQATT and CDR2 is SNEGSKA in the germline V gene (reference sequence). With 6 bases removed from V and 6 bases from J, the gap between germline ends came to 11 bases. The CDR3 protein is CSAPGDAEAFF. For the CDR3, the DNA is TGCAGTGCCCCAGGGGACGCTGAAGCTTTCTTT.

The chain links TRBV4-2 to TRBJ2-7; D is perhaps TRBD2 (6 bases). There are 13 residues in the CDR3. CDR1 and CDR2 (germline): LGHNA, YNFKEQ. V lost 2 bases and J 9 bases, leaving 14 bases between the germline ends. CDR3 protein: CASSQTRGAGQYF. The DNA for the CDR3 is TGTGCCAGCAGCCAAACACGGGGAGCGGGGCAGTACTTC.

This sequence joins TRBV28 and TRBJ2-3; D gene ambiguous. The germline CDR1 and CDR2 sequences are MDHEN and SYDVKM. This CDR3 has 14 amino acids. The germline V and J ends were trimmed by 8 bases and 0 bases, with 12 bases remaining between them. CDR3 residues: CASARLASTDTQYF. The CDR3 nucleotides are TGTGCCAGCGCCAGACTCGCTAGCACAGATACGCAGTATTTT.

The chain combines TRBV9 with TRBJ1-2; D is ambiguous. The CDR3 runs to 12 residues. V lost 6 bases, J lost 7 bases, and 13 bases lay in between. Germline lookup yields CDR1 SGDLS and CDR2 YYNGEE. CDR3 loop: CASTGSRAGYTF. Here the CDR3 DNA reads TGTGCCAGCACCGGGAGTAGAGCTGGCTACACCTTC.

The table lists this clone with a count of one. The chain uses TRBV11-2 and TRBJ2-3, with 8 bases identical to TRBD2. With 4 bases clipped from V and 0 bases from J, the junction kept 12 bases outside the gene matches. Germline V gene lookup returns CDR1 SGHAT and CDR2 FQNNGV. CDR3 size: 18 residues. The DNA for the CDR3 is TGTGCCAGCAGCTCCGGGGGGGGACTAGGGAGAAGCACAGATACGCAGTATTTT. Residues: CASSSGGGLGRSTDTQYF.

This chain's CDR3 is CASRTSGGTDTQYF. The CDR3 DNA follows: TGTGCCTCGCGGACTAGCGGGGGGACAGATACGCAGTATTTT. V is TRBV30 and J is TRBJ2-3, with 14 bases that match TRBD2. This CDR3 comprises 14 residues. Germline V CDR1 and CDR2: GTSNPN, SVGIG (reference sequence). V was pared by 7 bases and J by 3 bases, with 3 bases of the junction left unmatched.

This chain uses TRBV7-9 with TRBJ1-5; D is undetermined. CDR1 and CDR2 from the germline V gene are SEHNR and FQNEAQ (reference sequence). The V end was cut by 6 bases, the J end by 0 bases, with 15 bases between. There are 16 residues in the CDR3. Here the CDR3 reads CASSPSEVYSNQPQHF. The CDR3 nucleotides read TGTGCCAGCAGTCCTAGCGAGGTGTATAGCAATCAGCCCCAGCATTTT.

The chain employs TRBV6-5 and TRBJ2-3, with TRBD2 matching over 10 bases. The CDR3 totals 15 residues. J gave up 4 bases and V 2 bases, and 3 bases lay outside the gene matches. Germline loops: CDR1 MNHEY, CDR2 SVGAGI. The CDR3 reads CASSYRLAGPDTQYF. The DNA of the CDR3 is TGTGCCAGCAGTTACCGACTAGCGGGTCCAGATACGCAGTATTTT.

The chain recombines TRBV5-4 with TRBJ2-2, with TRBD2 matching 8 bases. V dropped 5 bases and J dropped 4; count of bases not matched to a gene: 7. CDR3 length: 15 amino acids. Germline CDR1 SGHNT, CDR2 YYREEE (reference sequence). Here the CDR3 reads CASRAGGQLTGELFF. CDR3 coding DNA: TGTGCCAGCAGGGCGGGGGGCCAGCTCACCGGGGAGCTGTTTTTT.

This chain links TRBV4-1 with TRBJ1-4; no firm D call. CDR1 is MGHRA, CDR2 YSYEKL, per germline. The CDR3 totals 14 residues. V dropped 0 bases and J dropped 6 bases, with 8 bases sitting between them. The CDR3 loop reads CASSQEEFYEKLFF. The CDR3 bases are TGCGCCAGCAGCCAAGAGGAGTTCTATGAAAAACTGTTTTTT.

This sequence joins TRBV13 and TRBJ2-5; 12 bases are a match to TRBD2. The CDR3 contains 17 residues. Germline trimming cut 3 bases from V and 3 bases from J; bases unmatched to any gene: 8. Germline-derived CDR1 and CDR2 are PRHDT and FYEKMQ (reference sequence). The CDR3 DNA reads TGTGCCAGCAGCTTGGGCCGACGGACTAGCGGGAAAGAGACCCAGTACTTC. Translating it yields CASSLGRRTSGKETQYF.

The chain is built from TRBV4-2 and TRBJ2-5; 14 bases match TRBD2. With V trimmed by 4 bases and J by 4 bases, 14 bases remained unmatched. The CDR3 is 19 residues long. The germline V gene encodes CDR1 LGHNA and CDR2 YNFKEQ. CDR3 in DNA: TGTGCCAGCAGCCCGGGACTAGCGGGAGTTCTGGACGTGGGAGAGACCCAGTACTTC. Translated: CASSPGLAGVLDVGETQYF.

CDR3 protein: CASSLLAGVTDTQYF. The CDR3 DNA reads as TGTGCCAGCAGCTTGCTAGCGGGGGTCACAGATACGCAGTATTTT. This chain links TRBV5-8 with TRBJ2-3; 10 bases match TRBD2. The J segment lost 2 bases and the V segment lost 1 base, leaving 1 base of the junction unmatched. The CDR3 consists of 15 residues. CDR1 and CDR2 (germline): SGHTS, YDEGEE.

The V gene is TRBV5-1, the J gene TRBJ2-3; 7 bases are a match to TRBD1. The CDR3 consists of 14 residues. V shed 0 bases, J shed 6 bases, and the junction held 4 bases outside the gene matches. The germline gives CDR1 SGHRS, CDR2 YFSETQ. The CDR3 DNA reads TGCGCCAGCAGCTTGGGACAGGGCTCCGATACGCAGTATTTT. It encodes CASSLGQGSDTQYF.

This clone was picked up one time. CDR3 coding DNA: TGTGCCAGTAGTATAGGTCAGACAGGGTCGACCACTGAAGCTTTCTTT. This encodes CASSIGQTGSTTEAFF. The chain combines TRBV19 with TRBJ1-1, with 7 bases lining up with TRBD1. The germline gives CDR1 LNHDA, CDR2 SQIVND (reference sequence). This CDR3 comprises 16 residues. V shed 1 base and J 4 bases; nucleotides not matched to a gene: 9.

The V gene is TRBV6-5, the J gene TRBJ1-2; possible D gene TRBD1, 6 bases. Trimming pared 8 bases from V and 5 bases from J, leaving 12 bases between. This CDR3 spans 12 amino acids. Germline values: CDR1 MNHEY, CDR2 SVGAGI. Written as DNA, the CDR3 is TGTGCCAGCGGCGGGGGGGCGTATGGCTACACCTTC. This encodes CASGGGAYGYTF.

This rearrangement joins TRBV24-1 to TRBJ2-2, with D uncertain. V lost 6 bases, J lost 6 bases, and 22 bases lay in between. Germline CDR1 reads KGHDR; CDR2 reads SFDVKD. The CDR3 is 17 amino acids. The CDR3 reads CATSTRSIAKTPGELFF. The CDR3 DNA reads TGTGCCACCAGTACCCGAAGTATAGCCAAAACCCCCGGGGAGCTGTTTTTT.

V usage is TRBV12-3 or TRBV12-4 and J usage is TRBJ2-3; 8 nucleotides line up with TRBD2. CDR3 size: 12 residues. V trimming: 5 bases; J trimming: 8 bases; junction bases outside the gene matches: 3. The CDR3 loop reads CASSGAGGTQYF. CDR3 DNA: TGTGCCAGCAGTGGCGCGGGGGGTACGCAGTATTTT.

This chain links TRBV6-2 or TRBV6-3 with TRBJ1-2; 7 bases are shared with TRBD1. V trimming: 2 bases; J trimming: 6 bases; junction bases outside the gene matches: 6. The CDR3 totals 14 residues. CDR1 is MNHEY, CDR2 SVGEGT, per germline. CDR3 bases: TGTGCCAGCAGTTACCGTGCAGGGGGGAATGGCTACACCTTC. Translating gives CASSYRAGGNGYTF.